The following is a T cell receptor beta chain sequence with its context. Original analysis: It was from reference gene primer amplification that nucleated cell counts were estimated. Generated by immunoSEQ multiplex PCR, the TCRdb table keeps only in-frame clones and is missing some. V and J calls and clone size come straight from that table; D and trimming were deduced from the DNA. The table includes about 300,000 clones, roughly nine tenths detected once. V was trimmed by 6 bases and J by 7 bases, leaving 17 bases between them. Germline V gene data show CDR1 as SGHTS and CDR2 as YDEGEE. CDR3 size: 15 residues. This specimen comes from a study of blood T cell repertoires in COVID-19. Study-wide context: Some COVID-19 samples were acute and others convalescent; all came from the United States, Italy and Spain. PBMCs, B-cell-depleted T cells, or T cells were the source of the cDNA or gDNA that made up the material.

The chain carries TRBV5-8 and TRBJ1-6; D may be TRBD1 (5 bases). The origin of this receptor is a man between 18 and 35 years old who had recovered from COVID-19. Sequences were obtained from peripheral blood. The CDR3 loop reads CASTKGDRLNSPLHF. DNA for the CDR3: TGTGCCAGCACCAAAGGTGACAGATTGAATTCACCCCTCCACTTT.